This T cell receptor beta chain was sequenced during a study of T cell repertoires in cytomegalovirus infection. A few counts support this clonotype. TCRdb fed the reads into MiXCR, producing one record per CDR3 protein. The sample records 200,000 to 250,000 distinct CDR3 sequences, approximately 22% being singletons. The sample comprised CD8+ T cells from PBMCs. The receptor was isolated from a human donor in good health (CMV status not recorded). Some clones in this sample may be carry-over from other donors' samples.

This CDR3 is CASSPRAGYTYNEQFF. The CDR3 region has the DNA TGTGCCAGCAGTCCAAGGGCCGGTTATACCTACAATGAGCAGTTCTTC. The chain employs TRBV6-1 and TRBJ2-1, with D uncertain. Per the germline V gene, CDR1 is MNHNS and CDR2 is SASEGT. Trimming left V 5 bases short and J 2 bases short, with 16 bases between. This CDR3 contains 16 residues.